This TCR beta chain appears in the sequencing data of a study of cytomegalovirus exposure and HLA in healthy donors. Concerning this clone itself: The antigen is not known. This CDR3 is also generated by other DNA sequences in the sample.

CDR1 and CDR2 from the germline V gene are LGHNA and YNFKEQ. V lost 0 bases and J lost 1; bases outside the gene matches: 1. This CDR3 comprises 16 residues. Healthy bone marrow donors formed the donor group. Vbeta (60) and Jbeta (13) primers were used in the PCR. The protocol was immunoSEQ multiplex PCR, while the TCRdb copy is restricted to in-frame clones and leaves out a portion. The table has around 160,000 clones, approximately 82% seen once. Study-wide findings and caveats: One cluster of highly shared sequence variants probably arose as a sequencing artifact.

The sample taken for sequencing was PBMCs. This clonotype was obtained from a male donor in good health and CMV-seronegative. The chain employs TRBV4-2 and TRBJ2-3; 10 bases fit TRBD2. The CDR3 reads CASSQDLAGGTDTQYF. In DNA, the CDR3 is TGTGCCAGCAGCCAAGATCTAGCGGGAGGCACAGATACGCAGTATTTT.